This TCR beta chain was profiled in a study of CD8 T cells in Susac syndrome. RNA, at about 0.45 to 1 ug, was reverse transcribed with random hexamers. TCR beta CDR3 was amplified by immunoSEQ multiplex PCR. This amplification extended across 54 Vbeta and 13 Jbeta segments. TCRdb re-called the immunoSEQ multiplex PCR reads through MiXCR, storing one row per CDR3 protein. The top ten hold around 0.14% of the sample, which has fewer than 250,000 distinct CDR3 sequences, 80% to 95% seen once. Germline V gene data show CDR1 as MNHEY and CDR2 as SVGEGT. The V and J ends lost 6 bases and 2 bases, in that order; junction bases with no gene match: 9. CDR3 length equals 15 residues. The study's findings and limits: By the study's own acknowledgment, its TCR sequencing and HLA analysis included relatively few individuals.

In the case of this clonotype: Its target is not known.

The study used treatment-naive patients who had stable or active relapsing-remitting disease as multiple sclerosis controls. Negative magnetic isolation gave CD8+ and CD4+ cells; FACS enriched CD8+ TEMRA. V gene TRBV6-2 or TRBV6-3 combines with J gene TRBJ2-5; TRBD2 aligns across 7 bases. What was sequenced was CD8+ T cells from PBMCs. The source is a human donor with multiple sclerosis. In DNA, the CDR3 is TGTGCCAGCAGGAGTCTTCCTAGCGGACAAGAGACCCAGTACTTC. Encoded protein: CASRSLPSGQETQYF.